This T cell receptor beta chain was captured by sequencing in a study of vaccination effects on CD4 cells after COVID-19. Study details: Relative to the second dose, post-vaccine samples were obtained a median of 72 days later.

On this clone itself: Its antigen is not identified.

The CDR3 consists of 14 residues. Germline CDR1 MNHEY, CDR2 SVGAGI. Trimming stripped 7 bases from V and 7 bases from J, with 19 bases between. Regarding the study as a whole: The study, lacking early post-infection timepoints, had few convalescent patients.

Antigen-specific CD4+ T cells were first expanded with viral peptide pools by the ViraFEST assay and only then sequenced. A 10-day culture period preceded the isolation of CD4+ T cells. Two doses of BNT162b2 or mRNA-1273 vaccine were administered to participants. Vaccine recipients lacked prior SARS-CoV-2 infection and had negative nucleocapsid antibodies. Clones were read by immunoSEQ multiplex PCR, and TCRdb kept only the in-frame ones, dropping some. The table shows approximately 28,000 clones, with around 75% occurring only once. The starting material was CD4+ T cells from PBMCs cultured with HCoV-229E spike peptides, obtained after COVID-19 vaccination. This receptor was obtained from a human donor who received a COVID-19 vaccine. V usage is TRBV6-5 and J usage is TRBJ1-2; perhaps TRBD1 as D (6 bases). The CDR3: CASNLRGGRGGYTF. The CDR3 nucleotides read TGTGCCAGCAACCTACGTGGGGGGCGCGGTGGCTACACCTTC.